These 12 T cell receptor beta chains share one sample of origin, sequenced in a study of blood T cell repertoires in COVID-19. The protocol was immunoSEQ multiplex PCR, while the TCRdb copy is restricted to in-frame clones and leaves out a portion. The data show roughly 140,000 clones, approximately 83% seen once. Sequencing input: peripheral blood. The receptors originated from a man between 65 and 85 years old with acute or convalescent COVID-19.

This clone has more than one count but fewer than ten. This chain links TRBV30 with TRBJ1-4; TRBD1 agrees at 9 bases. V lost 2 bases, J lost 7 bases, and 8 bases stayed unmatched. This CDR3 has 15 residues. Germline V lookup: CDR1 GTSNPN, CDR2 SVGIG (reference sequence). CDR3 region: CAWSSGQGGTEKLFF. The DNA for the CDR3 is TGTGCCTGGAGTTCGGGACAGGGAGGCACTGAAAAACTGTTTTTT.

The chain links TRBV18 to TRBJ2-2; D is undetermined. Trimming shortened V by 1 base and J by 0 bases, and 9 bases separated the two germline ends. There are 16 residues in the CDR3. Germline V gene sequence: CDR1 KGHSH, CDR2 LQKENI. The chain's CDR3 is CASSPLSVANTGELFF. CDR3 coding DNA: TGTGCCAGCTCACCACTGAGCGTCGCGAACACCGGGGAGCTGTTTTTT.

The CDR3 DNA reads as TGTGCCAGTAGAACCGCTCCCCCCGGGGATACGCAGTATTTT. Its protein is CASRTAPPGDTQYF. The J gene is TRBJ2-3, the V gene TRBV19, with no clear D. The V gene's germline CDR1 is LNHDA and CDR2 SQIVND (reference sequence). The CDR3 contains 14 residues. V lost 6 bases to trimming and J lost 6 bases, with 16 bases between them. Supplemented by reference TRBV19 and TRBJ2-3, the full variable domain reads DGGITQSPKYLFRKEGQNVTLSCEQNLNHDAMYWYRQDPGQGLRLIYYSQIVNDFQKGDIAEGYSVSREKKESFPLTVTSAQKNPTAFYLCASRTAPPGDTQYFGPGTRLTVL.

The chain joins TRBV19 to TRBJ2-5; 11 bases fit TRBD2. Germline CDR1 and CDR2: LNHDA and SQIVND (reference sequence). The CDR3 covers 17 residues. The ends lost 2 bases at V and 2 bases at J; junction bases unmatched: 7. CDR3 coding DNA: TGTGCCAGTAGTATATCTACTAGCGGGAGCTTACAAGAGACCCAGTACTTC. The encoded protein is CASSISTSGSLQETQYF.

The V and J genes are TRBV14 and TRBJ2-7; D remains unclear. Trimming removed 2 bases at V and 2 bases at J, with 4 bases between. The length of the CDR3 is 12 residues. Looked up from germline, CDR1 is SGHDN and CDR2 is FVKESK. The CDR3 nucleotides read TGTGCCAGCAGCCAAACAGCCTACGAGCAGTACTTC. Amino acid sequence: CASSQTAYEQYF.

The table lists this clone with a few counts. The CDR3 bases are TGTGCCAGCGGGGGTAGCGGGAGTGAGACCCAGTACTTC. Its protein product is CASGGSGSETQYF. The V gene is TRBV6-6, the J gene TRBJ2-5; the match to TRBD2 covers 9 bases. J gave up 5 bases and V 8 bases, and 6 bases lay outside the gene matches. Germline CDR1 MNHNY, CDR2 SVGAGI (reference sequence). CDR3 size: 13 residues.

The chain joins TRBV5-4 to TRBJ2-4; 7 nucleotides line up with TRBD2. The CDR3 runs 16 residues. V was clipped by 0 bases and J by 1 base; unmatched bases: 4. Germline CDR1 is SGHNT and CDR2 is YYREEE (reference sequence). The CDR3 loop reads CASSLAAGVAKNIQYF. CDR3 bases: TGTGCCAGCAGCTTGGCTGCGGGAGTGGCCAAAAACATTCAGTACTTC.

As concerns this clone: This sample includes further DNA sequences coding for the same CDR3. The rearrangement links TRBV15 to TRBJ2-2; D gene uncertain. Germline loops: CDR1 LNHNV, CDR2 YYDKDF (reference sequence). V was pared by 0 bases and J by 1 base, with 3 bases between. This CDR3 is built from 14 residues. CDR3 DNA sequence: TGTGCCACCAGCAGAGATCAGAACACCGGGGAGCTGTTTTTT. The encoded protein is CATSRDQNTGELFF.

The chain couples TRBV4-2 to TRBJ2-1; 11 bases fit TRBD2. CDR1 is LGHNA, CDR2 YNFKEQ, per germline. With V trimmed by 0 bases and J by 9 bases, 13 bases remained unmatched. The CDR3 spans 18 residues. The CDR3 coding sequence is TGTGCCAGCAGCCAAGAGCGAAGGGCTAGCGGGAGGAGGGGTGAGCAGTTCTTC. Translation: CASSQERRASGRRGEQFF.

This chain links TRBV5-6 with TRBJ1-4; D gene ambiguous. V lost 0 bases to trimming and J lost 0 bases, with 6 bases between them. Looked up from germline, CDR1 is SGHDT and CDR2 is YYEEEE. This CDR3 comprises 15 residues. CDR3 in DNA: TGTGCCAGCAGCTTGGTCACAGCAACTAATGAAAAACTGTTTTTT. It translates to CASSLVTATNEKLFF.

This clone was picked up many times. The chain uses TRBV3-1 (or the pseudogene TRBV3-2) and TRBJ2-7; tentative D call: TRBD1 (6 bases). The CDR3 totals 13 residues. V was cut by 1 base and J by 6 bases, with 10 bases left in between. Germline V CDR1 and CDR2: LGHDT, YNNKEL (reference sequence). This CDR3 is CASSQVQGGEQYF. CDR3 in DNA: TGTGCCAGCAGCCAAGTACAGGGTGGCGAGCAGTACTTC.

This chain joins TRBV19 and TRBJ1-1; D gene ambiguous. The V gene lost 4 bases and the J gene lost 1 base, with 4 bases spanning the gap. This CDR3 is 12 amino acids long. Germline V gives CDR1 LNHDA, CDR2 SQIVND (reference sequence). CDR3: CASSTGNTEAFF. CDR3 in DNA: TGTGCCAGTAGTACAGGGAACACTGAAGCTTTCTTT.